The next 9 T cell receptor beta chains were all read from a single sample in a study of blood T cell repertoires in COVID-19. Using immunoSEQ multiplex PCR, the repertoire was profiled, and TCRdb retains in-frame clones only, with some absent. The sample lists 210,000 or so clones, around 90% occurring once. What was sequenced was peripheral blood. These receptors all come from a man aged 35-49 years with acute or convalescent COVID-19.

This clone is a singleton in its sample. The chain is built from TRBV4-3 and TRBJ2-7, with D perhaps matching TRBD1 (6 bases). The length of the CDR3 is 15 residues. Germline loops: CDR1 LGHNA, CDR2 YSLEER. V was pared by 3 bases and J by 1 base, with 13 bases between. CDR3 sequence (DNA): TGCGCCAGCAGCCAGACGGACAGTCCGTCCTACGAGCAGTACTTC. Encoded protein: CASSQTDSPSYEQYF.

The chain employs TRBV11-1 and TRBJ1-6; the match to TRBD1 covers 7 bases. J was trimmed by 5 bases and V by 5 bases; bases with no gene match: 6. This CDR3 comprises 15 residues. CDR1 is SGHAT and CDR2 is FQDESV in the germline V gene (reference sequence). In DNA, the CDR3 is TGTGCCAGCAGCCCGCGGACAGGCCATAATTCACCCCTCCACTTT. Protein sequence: CASSPRTGHNSPLHF.

The V call is TRBV27, the J call TRBJ2-1, with 8 positions matching TRBD2. V trimming: 3 bases; J trimming: 2 bases; junction bases outside the gene matches: 9. Germline-derived CDR1 and CDR2 are MNHEY and SMNVEV (reference sequence). This CDR3 contains 17 residues. Written as DNA, the CDR3 is TGTGCCAGCAGTTTGGTTAGCGGGGTTGGTACCTACAATGAGCAGTTCTTC. Its protein is CASSLVSGVGTYNEQFF.

V gene TRBV6-4 combines with J gene TRBJ1-6; 7 nucleotides match TRBD1. V lost 2 bases, J lost 7 bases, and 5 bases stayed unmatched. CDR3 size: 15 residues. Germline V gives CDR1 MRHNA, CDR2 SNTAGT. CDR3 residues: CASSDHRDRNSPLHF. CDR3 nucleotides: TGTGCCAGCAGTGACCACCGGGACAGAAATTCACCCCTCCACTTT.

This clone has a count of ten or more. V and J are TRBV12-3 or TRBV12-4 and TRBJ2-7, with 9 bases fitting TRBD1. V lost 4 bases to trimming and J lost 9 bases; unmatched junction nucleotides: 7. CDR3 length: 13 amino acids. This CDR3 is CASSSGTGRVQYF. CDR3 DNA sequence: TGTGCCAGCAGTTCCGGGACAGGGCGTGTGCAGTACTTC.

This chain links TRBV6-2 or TRBV6-3 with TRBJ2-7, with TRBD2 identical over 11 bases. This CDR3 has 15 amino acids. The V and J ends lost 4 bases and 2 bases, in that order; junction bases with no gene match: 4. Germline CDR1 and CDR2: MNHEY and SVGEGT. The CDR3 loop is CASSSTSGGPYEQYF. CDR3 nucleotides: TGTGCCAGCAGTTCAACTAGCGGGGGCCCCTACGAGCAGTACTTC.

The chain recombines TRBV5-6 with TRBJ2-3, with 7 bases that match TRBD1. Germline-derived CDR1 and CDR2 are SGHDT and YYEEEE. CDR3 length: 16 amino acids. The V and J ends lost 4 bases and 2 bases, in that order; junction bases with no gene match: 10. The CDR3 DNA reads TGTGCCAGCAGCCAGACTGTGACAGGGTCCACAGATACGCAGTATTTT. Its translation: CASSQTVTGSTDTQYF.

The chain employs TRBV4-1 and TRBJ2-7, with 10 nucleotides matching TRBD2. The CDR3 runs to 15 residues. V trimming: 5 bases; J trimming: 6 bases; junction bases outside the gene matches: 10. Germline CDR1 reads MGHRA; CDR2 reads YSYEKL. This CDR3 reads CASSTLAGGLPEQYF. CDR3 DNA sequence: TGCGCCAGCAGCACCTTAGCGGGGGGACTCCCCGAGCAGTACTTC.

The chain recombines TRBV6-1 with TRBJ2-1, with 12 positions matching TRBD2. CDR1 and CDR2 (germline): MNHNS, SASEGT. The V and J ends lost 2 bases and 4 bases, in that order; junction bases with no gene match: 0. This CDR3 contains 15 residues. Here the CDR3 DNA reads TGTGCCAGCAGTGAAACTAGCGGGGGGTACAATGAGCAGTTCTTC. Amino acids: CASSETSGGYNEQFF.